Shown below are 9 T cell receptor beta chains from a single sample sequenced in a study of blood T cell repertoires in COVID-19. TCRdb's copy holds only in-frame clones and misses some; the assay was immunoSEQ multiplex PCR. The table includes tens of thousands of clones, around nine tenths detected once. The sample taken for sequencing was peripheral blood. Receptors originate from a human donor with active COVID-19. The donor label of this sample is uncertain.

The chain employs TRBV5-1 and TRBJ2-3, with D maybe TRBD2 (5 bases). Germline CDR1 is SGHRS and CDR2 is YFSETQ. The CDR3 sequence is 15 residues long. V was pared by 3 bases and J by 3 bases, with 14 bases between. In nucleotides, the CDR3 is TGCGCCAGCAGCTCCCTTGAGGGCAGGACAGATACGCAGTATTTT. Its translation is CASSSLEGRTDTQYF.

The chain recombines TRBV28 with TRBJ2-5; 8 bases map to TRBD2. CDR1 is MDHEN and CDR2 is SYDVKM in the germline V gene. The CDR3 totals 16 residues. Germline trimming cut 9 bases from V and 5 bases from J; bases unmatched to any gene: 17. CDR3 sequence (DNA): TGTGCCAGTGCACCCCTCGGGGGGGGGATAGAGGAGACCCAGTACTTC. Translating gives CASAPLGGGIEETQYF.

The chain recombines TRBV12-3 or TRBV12-4 with TRBJ2-1; D is perhaps TRBD2 (5 bases). The CDR3 runs 13 residues. Trimming removed 6 bases at V and 8 bases at J, with 14 bases between. CDR3 sequence reads: CASRLVPLDEQFF. The CDR3 nucleotides read TGTGCCAGCAGACTAGTGCCTCTGGATGAGCAGTTCTTC.

This chain's CDR3 is CASSQAGRMGTEAFF. DNA for the CDR3: TGCGCCAGCAGCCAAGCGGGGAGAATGGGCACTGAAGCTTTCTTT. The chain combines TRBV4-3 with TRBJ1-1, with D unresolved. CDR3 length: 15 residues. Trimming stripped 1 base from V and 4 bases from J, with 13 bases between. CDR1 is LGHNA and CDR2 is YSLEER in the germline V gene.

The rearrangement joins TRBV11-3 to TRBJ2-7; 11 positions agree with TRBD2. The CDR3 has 17 amino acids. CDR1 is SGHNT and CDR2 is YENEEA in the germline V gene. The ends lost 5 bases at V and 3 bases at J; junction bases unmatched: 12. CDR3 residues: CASSLRWRTSGHYEQYF. DNA for the CDR3: TGTGCCAGCAGCCTCCGGTGGAGGACTAGCGGGCACTACGAGCAGTACTTC.

The gene calls are TRBV28 and TRBJ1-1; perhaps TRBD1 as D (5 bases). The CDR3 contains 12 residues. Germline CDR1 MDHEN, CDR2 SYDVKM. V lost 6 bases and J lost 12, with 17 bases in between. The CDR3 DNA sequence: TGTGCCAGCAGCATGATAGGGGAGGTTCCTTTCTTT. Residues: CASSMIGEVPFF. The variable domain in full, with the rest retrieved from reference TRBV28 and TRBJ1-1, is DVKVTQSSRYLVKRTGEKVFLECVQDMDHENMFWYRQDPGLGLRLIYFSYDVKMKEKGDIPEGYSVSREKKERFSLILESASTNQTSMYLCASSMIGEVPFFGQGTRLTVV.

CDR3 in amino acids: CASRGTSGTQFF. In nucleotides, the CDR3 is TGTGCCAGCAGAGGGACTAGCGGGACACAGTTCTTC. The rearrangement links TRBV2 to TRBJ2-1; the match to TRBD2 covers 13 bases. There are 12 residues in the CDR3. The junction had 3 bases not matched to a gene; V was cut back by 6 bases and J by 13 bases. Germline V CDR1 and CDR2: SNHLY, FYNNEI.

This clone has just one count. V gene TRBV6-5 combines with J gene TRBJ2-1; D might be TRBD2 (6 bases). V was clipped by 8 bases and J by 5 bases, with 13 bases between them. The germline V gene encodes CDR1 MNHEY and CDR2 SVGAGI. CDR3 length equals 13 residues. CDR3 protein: CASWGEGHNEQFF. The DNA for the CDR3 is TGTGCCAGCTGGGGGGAAGGGCACAATGAGCAGTTCTTC.

CDR3 in DNA: TGCGCCAGCAGCCAGGACAGGGGTTTCTACGAGCAGTACTTC. It specifies CASSQDRGFYEQYF. The V and J genes are TRBV4-3 and TRBJ2-7; 9 bases are a match to TRBD1. The ends lost 3 bases at V and 3 bases at J; junction bases unmatched: 3. The CDR3 sequence is 14 residues long. CDR1 is LGHNA and CDR2 is YSLEER in the germline V gene.